This T cell receptor (beta chain) appears in the sequencing data of a study of cytomegalovirus exposure and HLA in healthy donors. Whole-study results and caveats: TRBV6-2, TRBV6-3 and other indistinguishable V segments were excluded. A later analysis associated approximately 17,000 TCR beta sequences with HLA alleles at a 0.05 false discovery rate. Available immune exposure information was restricted to CMV serostatus only. Earlier analysis found most TCR beta V segments productive about 87% or about 30% of the time.

The CDR3 covers 15 residues. CDR1 and CDR2 (germline): MDHEN, SYDVKM. J gave up 4 bases and V 2 bases, and 4 bases lay outside the gene matches. A remark on this clone: Its antigen is currently unknown.

The PCR used 60 Vbeta and 13 Jbeta primers. Data came from immunoSEQ multiplex PCR; TCRdb stores just in-frame clones and leaves some out. Among fewer than 200,000 clones listed, 65% to 90% were seen once. The chain uses TRBV28 and TRBJ2-7, with 11 bases that match TRBD1. Sequences were obtained from PBMCs. This clonotype was obtained from a human donor in good health. The CDR3 DNA reads as TGTGCCAGCAGTTTAATGGGACAGGGGGGTTACGAGCAGTACTTC. It specifies CASSLMGQGGYEQYF.